The rows below give T cell receptor beta chains drawn from one sample of a study of early T cells in non-severe SARS-CoV-2 infection. TCRdb reprocessed the 5' RACE reads with MiXCR, giving one entry per CDR3 protein. The sample consists of 57,000 or so distinct CDR3 sequences, roughly 5.3% of them appearing once. The specimen sequenced was whole blood. These TCRs come from an adult who was a healthcare worker with PCR-confirmed SARS-CoV-2 infection or an uninfected control (not recorded which). Both conserved end residues are part of each CDR3. The D gene is left open where the match is weak. Clone size is not always given. Where it is, it says once, few, many or a class for expanded clones.

TGTGCCAGCAGCTTAACTCCGAACACCGGGGAGCTGTTTTTT | CASSLTPNTGELFF | many | TRBJ2-2 | TRBV7-3 | -
TGTGCCAGCAGCGTCGCGTCTGGGTACGAGCAGTACTTC | CASSVASGYEQYF | many | TRBJ2-7 | TRBV12-3/TRBV12-4 | -
TGTGCCAGCAGCTTAGACAGCCTTAATGAGCAGTTCTTC | CASSLDSLNEQFF | many | TRBJ2-1 | TRBV7-2 | -
TGTGCCAGCAGCCCGGGAAGTAAAAGAGGGGATACGCAGTATTTT | CASSPGSKRGDTQYF | - | TRBJ2-3 | TRBV11-2 | -
TGTGCCAGCAGCTTAGACCTGGGGACAGGGGGTGCCAATGAGCAGTTCTTC | CASSLDLGTGGANEQFF | few | TRBJ2-1 | TRBV7-2 | TRBD1
TGTGCCAGCTCACCACCGGGGTGGCTAAACAGGGGAGGAAGAGCTTTCTTT | CASSPPGWLNRGGRAFF | many | TRBJ1-1 | TRBV18 | TRBD1
TGCGCCAGCAGTCGGACAGCTGGGGCCAACGTCCTGACTTTC | CASSRTAGANVLTF | - | TRBJ2-6 | TRBV5-1 | -
TGTGCCAGCAGCCCCTACTGGGTAGCGGGGGACTTGGATACGCAGTATTTT | CASSPYWVAGDLDTQYF | - | TRBJ2-3 | TRBV7-9 | TRBD2
TGTGCCACTGGAGACAGGGGGCGGTCTGGGGCCAACGTCCTGACTTTC | CATGDRGRSGANVLTF | few | TRBJ2-6 | TRBV24-1 | TRBD1
TGCAGTATGGTGGGGCGGAGTGGCGAGACCCAGTACTTC | CSMVGRSGETQYF | many | TRBJ2-5 | TRBV20-1 | -
TGTGCCAGCAGCCAAGCCCGGGGATGGGAGACCCAGTACTTC | CASSQARGWETQYF | - | TRBJ2-5 | TRBV4-2 | -
TGTGCCAGCTCACCAGCAACGGAGTATGGCTACACCTTC | CASSPATEYGYTF | many | TRBJ1-2 | TRBV18 | -
TGTGCCAGCAGCATACTAGCGGGATACAATGAGCAGTTCTTC | CASSILAGYNEQFF | many | TRBJ2-1 | TRBV6-6 | TRBD2
TGTGCCAGCAGTGAGAGACGGCGATATTCACCCCTCCACTTT | CASSERRRYSPLHF | - | TRBJ1-6 | TRBV6-4 | -
TGCAGTGCTAGCGCACCGGGACAGGGGGCGGATGGCTACACCTTC | CSASAPGQGADGYTF | many | TRBJ1-2 | TRBV20-1 | TRBD1
TGTGCCAGCAGTCCCCGGGGATGGAATCAGCCCCAGCATTTT | CASSPRGWNQPQHF | many | TRBJ1-5 | TRBV6-2/TRBV6-3 | -
TGTGCCAGCAGTTCTCAGGGGAGCTCCTACAATGAGCAGTTCTTC | CASSSQGSSYNEQFF | - | TRBJ2-1 | TRBV6-6 | -
TGTGCCAGCAGCTTTAGCGGGAGAGGAGATACGCAGTATTTT | CASSFSGRGDTQYF | many | TRBJ2-3 | TRBV7-2 | TRBD2
TGTGCCAGCAGCCCTGGGACCGCCGTAGCCAAAAACATTCAGTACTTC | CASSPGTAVAKNIQYF | many | TRBJ2-4 | TRBV4-2 | -
TGTGCCAGCAGCTTAGCAGATGGGGCAGGGGTGTATGGCTACACCTTC | CASSLADGAGVYGYTF | many | TRBJ1-2 | TRBV7-6 | -
TGTGCCAGCAGCTTCTCGCACAGAACGAACACTGAAGCTTTCTTT | CASSFSHRTNTEAFF | - | TRBJ1-1 | TRBV5-6 | -
TGTGCCAGCAGCAACTCCGCGGGGACCCAAGAGACCCAGTACTTC | CASSNSAGTQETQYF | many | TRBJ2-5 | TRBV7-7 | -
TGCGCCAGCAGCCGTGCACTAGCGGGCTACAATGAGCAGTTCTTC | CASSRALAGYNEQFF | many | TRBJ2-1 | TRBV4-3 | TRBD2
TGTGCCAGCAGATTGCGGGGGGGGCCGGAGGATGAGCAGTTCTTC | CASRLRGGPEDEQFF | few | TRBJ2-1 | TRBV11-2 | TRBD2
TGTGCCAGCAGCCAAGGAAGCTTACTGTACATTGAGCAGTTCTTC | CASSQGSLLYIEQFF | few | TRBJ2-1 | TRBV4-2 | -
TGCAGTGCTAGAGTAACGGGGGCGGAGACCCAGTACTTC | CSARVTGAETQYF | few | TRBJ2-5 | TRBV20-1 | -
TGCGCCAGCAGCTTGGATGGGACAGCCAGAACTGAAGAGCAGTACTTC | CASSLDGTARTEEQYF | many | TRBJ2-7 | TRBV5-1 | TRBD1
TGCGCCAGCAGCAGGGGGACTACCCTCAACTACGAGCAGTACTTC | CASSRGTTLNYEQYF | many | TRBJ2-7 | TRBV5-1 | -
TGTGCCAGCAGCTCTAGCGTAGTAACCTACAATGAGCAGTTCTTC | CASSSSVVTYNEQFF | - | TRBJ2-1 | TRBV7-9 | -
TGCGCCAGCAGCCAAGATGGTCAGGAAGGGAATGGCTACACCTTC | CASSQDGQEGNGYTF | many | TRBJ1-2 | TRBV4-3 | -
TGTGCCAGCAGCCCCGGACTAGCGGGGGCCACCGGGGAGCTGTTTTTT | CASSPGLAGATGELFF | many | TRBJ2-2 | TRBV5-6 | TRBD2
TGTGCCAGCAGTGAACAGGGCGGGGGCACTGAAGCTTTCTTT | CASSEQGGGTEAFF | few | TRBJ1-1 | TRBV6-1 | -
TGTGCCAGCAGCCTCGGGGGACAGGGGGCTACCGGGGAGCTGTTTTTT | CASSLGGQGATGELFF | few | TRBJ2-2 | TRBV7-6 | TRBD1
TGTGCCAGCAGCTTAATCGGTAGCACAGATACGCAGTATTTT | CASSLIGSTDTQYF | few | TRBJ2-3 | TRBV7-9 | -
TGTGCCAGCACCGCGTCCTCCTACGAGCAGTACTTC | CASTASSYEQYF | few | TRBJ2-7 | TRBV6-5 | -
TGCAGCGTTGAGGACAGGCCAGGTCAGCAGTTCTTC | CSVEDRPGQQFF | medium-sized | TRBJ2-1 | TRBV29-1 | TRBD1
TGTGCCAGCAGCGTAGATCGGACAGGGATGAACACTGAAGCTTTCTTT | CASSVDRTGMNTEAFF | many | TRBJ1-1 | TRBV9 | TRBD1
TGTGCCAGCAGTTACTCGATCACCGGCACTACAGAGACCCAGTACTTC | CASSYSITGTTETQYF | many | TRBJ2-5 | TRBV6-5 | -
TGCAGTGCCATACTAGCGGGAGAAGAGACCCAGTACTTC | CSAILAGEETQYF | many | TRBJ2-5 | TRBV20-1 | TRBD2
TGTGCCAGCAGGCCGACAGGGAGTGGGTACAATGAGCAGTTCTTC | CASRPTGSGYNEQFF | many | TRBJ2-1 | TRBV9 | TRBD1
TGTGCCAGCAGTCCAACAGGGAGCGTGAGCACTGAAGCTTTCTTT | CASSPTGSVSTEAFF | many | TRBJ1-1 | TRBV12-3/TRBV12-4 | -
TGTGCCAGCTCAGCGGACTACGAGCAGTACTTC | CASSADYEQYF | many | TRBJ2-7 | TRBV6-5 | -
TGTGCCAGCAGCCAAAGACAGGGCGACTACCCGGATGAGCAGTTCTTC | CASSQRQGDYPDEQFF | - | TRBJ2-1 | TRBV11-2 | TRBD1
TGTGCCATCTCCGGACAGGGACCCCCGGACACCGGGGAGCTGTTTTTT | CAISGQGPPDTGELFF | once | TRBJ2-2 | TRBV10-3 | TRBD1
TGTGCCAGCAGTGCCCCGGACCACTCCTACGAGCAGTACTTC | CASSAPDHSYEQYF | - | TRBJ2-7 | TRBV6-6 | -
TGCAGCGTTGAGAGGGGATATGGCTACACCTTC | CSVERGYGYTF | few | TRBJ1-2 | TRBV29-1 | -
TGTGCCAGCAGGCCAGACAGGGGTGGAGCAATGAACACTGAAGCTTTCTTT | CASRPDRGGAMNTEAFF | few | TRBJ1-1 | TRBV3-1 | TRBD1
TGCAGCGTCGTTTACCCGTATAGCAATCAGCCCCAGCATTTT | CSVVYPYSNQPQHF | many | TRBJ1-5 | TRBV29-1 | -
TGTGTCAGCAGCTTGGGGGGAGATTCACCCCTCCACTTT | CVSSLGGDSPLHF | - | TRBJ1-6 | TRBV5-4 | -
TGTGCCAGCAGTTTACCTCCGCGGACAGGGGTCCCGAACACTGAAGCTTTCTTT | CASSLPPRTGVPNTEAFF | many | TRBJ1-1 | TRBV28 | TRBD1
TGTGCCAGCAGCCAAGATAGGGCGGGATCCGGGAGCTCCTACGAGCAGTACTTC | CASSQDRAGSGSSYEQYF | many | TRBJ2-7 | TRBV4-2 | -
TGTGCCAGCAGCACTACAGGGGCCTCGAACACCGGGGAGCTGTTTTTT | CASSTTGASNTGELFF | few | TRBJ2-2 | TRBV11-2 | TRBD1
TGTGCCACCGAAAGAGGTCCAGCAGGGGCGGTCACCGGGGAGCTGTTTTTT | CATERGPAGAVTGELFF | - | TRBJ2-2 | TRBV7-8 | -